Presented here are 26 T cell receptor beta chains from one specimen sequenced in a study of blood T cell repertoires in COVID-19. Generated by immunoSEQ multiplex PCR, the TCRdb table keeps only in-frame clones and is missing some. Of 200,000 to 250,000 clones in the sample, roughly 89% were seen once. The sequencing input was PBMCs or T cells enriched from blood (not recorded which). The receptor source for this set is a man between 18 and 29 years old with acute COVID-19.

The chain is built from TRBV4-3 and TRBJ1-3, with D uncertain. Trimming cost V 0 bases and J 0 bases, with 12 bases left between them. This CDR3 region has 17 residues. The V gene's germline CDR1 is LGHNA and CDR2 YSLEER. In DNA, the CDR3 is TGCGCCAGCAGCCAAGACCGGGGTTTGAGCTCTGGAAACACCATATATTTT. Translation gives CASSQDRGLSSGNTIYF.

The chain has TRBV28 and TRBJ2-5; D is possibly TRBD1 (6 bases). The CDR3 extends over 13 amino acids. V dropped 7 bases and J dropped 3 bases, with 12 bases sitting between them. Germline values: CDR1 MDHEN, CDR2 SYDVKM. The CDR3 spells CASNRDNEETQYF. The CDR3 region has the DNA TGTGCCAGCAACCGGGACAATGAAGAGACCCAGTACTTC.

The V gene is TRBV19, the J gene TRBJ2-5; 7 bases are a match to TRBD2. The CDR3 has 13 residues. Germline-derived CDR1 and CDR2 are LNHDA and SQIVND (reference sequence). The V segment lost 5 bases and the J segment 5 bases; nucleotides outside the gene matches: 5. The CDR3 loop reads CASSRGAGETQYF. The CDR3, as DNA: TGTGCCAGTAGTCGGGGAGCGGGGGAGACCCAGTACTTC.

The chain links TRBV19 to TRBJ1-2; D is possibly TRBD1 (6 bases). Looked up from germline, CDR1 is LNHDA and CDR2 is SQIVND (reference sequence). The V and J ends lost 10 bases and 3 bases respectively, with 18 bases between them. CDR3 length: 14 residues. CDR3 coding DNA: TGTGCCACCGCCTCAGGGGCGGCTGACTATGGCTACACCTTC. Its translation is CATASGAADYGYTF.

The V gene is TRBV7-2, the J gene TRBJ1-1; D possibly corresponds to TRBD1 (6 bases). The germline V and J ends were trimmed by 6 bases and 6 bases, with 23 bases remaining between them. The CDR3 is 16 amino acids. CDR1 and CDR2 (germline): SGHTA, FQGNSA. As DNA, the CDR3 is TGTGCCAGCAGATTCTCCTCCGGGACACCGACGGCTGAAGCTTTCTTT. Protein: CASRFSSGTPTAEAFF.

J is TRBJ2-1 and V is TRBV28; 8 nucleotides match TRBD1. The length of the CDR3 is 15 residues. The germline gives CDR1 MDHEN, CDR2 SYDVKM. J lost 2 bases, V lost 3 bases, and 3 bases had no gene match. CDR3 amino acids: CASSLAQGAYNEQFF. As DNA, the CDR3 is TGTGCCAGCAGTTTGGCACAGGGGGCCTACAATGAGCAGTTCTTC.

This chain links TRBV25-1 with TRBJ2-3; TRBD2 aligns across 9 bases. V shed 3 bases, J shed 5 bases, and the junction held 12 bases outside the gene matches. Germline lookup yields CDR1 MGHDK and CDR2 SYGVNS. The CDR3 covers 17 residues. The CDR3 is CASSDPRISGSLDTQYF. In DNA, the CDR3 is TGTGCCAGCAGTGATCCCCGGATTAGCGGGAGTTTAGATACGCAGTATTTT.

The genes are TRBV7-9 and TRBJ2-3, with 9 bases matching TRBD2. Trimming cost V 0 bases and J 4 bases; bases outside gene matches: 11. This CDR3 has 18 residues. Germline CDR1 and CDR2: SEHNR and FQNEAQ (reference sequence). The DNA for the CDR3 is TGTGCCAGCAGCTTAGCGTATCGCCTAGCGGGAAACGCAGATACGCAGTATTTT. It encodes CASSLAYRLAGNADTQYF.

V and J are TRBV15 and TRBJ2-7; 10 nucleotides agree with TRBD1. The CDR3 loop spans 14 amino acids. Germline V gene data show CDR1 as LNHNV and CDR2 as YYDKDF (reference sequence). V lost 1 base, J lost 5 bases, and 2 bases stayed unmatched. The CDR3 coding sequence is TGTGCCACCAGCAGAGGGACAGGGGGGAACGAGCAGTACTTC. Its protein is CATSRGTGGNEQYF.

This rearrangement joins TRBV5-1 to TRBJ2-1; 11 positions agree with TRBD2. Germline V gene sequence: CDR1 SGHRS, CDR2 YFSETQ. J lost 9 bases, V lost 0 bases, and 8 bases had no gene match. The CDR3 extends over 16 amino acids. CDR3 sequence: CASSLALLAGVGEQFF. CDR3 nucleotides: TGCGCCAGCAGCTTGGCCCTACTAGCGGGAGTAGGTGAGCAGTTCTTC.

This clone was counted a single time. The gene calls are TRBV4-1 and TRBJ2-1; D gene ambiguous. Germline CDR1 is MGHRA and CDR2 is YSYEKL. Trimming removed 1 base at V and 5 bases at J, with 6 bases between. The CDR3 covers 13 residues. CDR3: CASSQVGNNEQFF. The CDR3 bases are TGCGCCAGCAGCCAAGTCGGTAACAATGAGCAGTTCTTC.

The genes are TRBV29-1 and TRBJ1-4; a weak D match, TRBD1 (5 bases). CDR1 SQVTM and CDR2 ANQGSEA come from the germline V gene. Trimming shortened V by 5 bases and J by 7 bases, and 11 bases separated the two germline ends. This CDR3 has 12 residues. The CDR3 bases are TGCAGCGTTTACATTAGGGGTGAAAAACTGTTTTTT. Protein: CSVYIRGEKLFF.

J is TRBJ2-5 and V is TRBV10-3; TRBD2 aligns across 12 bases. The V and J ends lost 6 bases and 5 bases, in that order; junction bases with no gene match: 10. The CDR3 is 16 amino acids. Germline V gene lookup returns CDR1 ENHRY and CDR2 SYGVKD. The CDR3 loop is CAISPRTSGMGETQYF. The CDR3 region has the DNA TGTGCCATCAGCCCTCGGACTAGCGGGATGGGGGAGACCCAGTACTTC.

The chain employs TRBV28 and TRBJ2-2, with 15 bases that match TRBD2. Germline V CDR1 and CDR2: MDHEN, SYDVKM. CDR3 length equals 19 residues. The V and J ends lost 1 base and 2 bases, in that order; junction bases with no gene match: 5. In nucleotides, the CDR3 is TGTGCCAGCAGTTTATTAGGACTAGCGGGAGGGGTAAACACCGGGGAGCTGTTTTTT. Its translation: CASSLLGLAGGVNTGELFF.

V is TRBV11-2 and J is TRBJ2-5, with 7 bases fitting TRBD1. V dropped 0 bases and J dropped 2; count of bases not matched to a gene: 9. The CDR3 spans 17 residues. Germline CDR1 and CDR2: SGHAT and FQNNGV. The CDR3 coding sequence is TGTGCCAGCAGCTTAGACACACCCGGGACAGATCAAGAGACCCAGTACTTC. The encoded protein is CASSLDTPGTDQETQYF.

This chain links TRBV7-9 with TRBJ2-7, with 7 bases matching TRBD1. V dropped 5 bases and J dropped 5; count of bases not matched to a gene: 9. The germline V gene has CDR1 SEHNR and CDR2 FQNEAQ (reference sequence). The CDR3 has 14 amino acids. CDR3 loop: CASSRRQGAHEQYF. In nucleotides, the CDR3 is TGTGCCAGCAGCCGGCGACAGGGTGCCCACGAGCAGTACTTC.

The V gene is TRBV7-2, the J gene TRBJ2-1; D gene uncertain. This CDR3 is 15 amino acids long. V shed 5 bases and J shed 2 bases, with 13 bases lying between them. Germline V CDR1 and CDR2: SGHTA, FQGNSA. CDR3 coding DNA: TGTGCCAGCAGCCCTCAGGATTGGACCTACAATGAGCAGTTCTTC. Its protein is CASSPQDWTYNEQFF. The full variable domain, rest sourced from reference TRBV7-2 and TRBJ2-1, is GAGVSQSPSNKVTEKGKDVELRCDPISGHTALYWYRQSLGQGLEFLIYFQGNSAPDKSGLPSDRFSAERTGGSVSTLTIQRTQQEDSAVYLCASSPQDWTYNEQFFGPGTRLTVL.

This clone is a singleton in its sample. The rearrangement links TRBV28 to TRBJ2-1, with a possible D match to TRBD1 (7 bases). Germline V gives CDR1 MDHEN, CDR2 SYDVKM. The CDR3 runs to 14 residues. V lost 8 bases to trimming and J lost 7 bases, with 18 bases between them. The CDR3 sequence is CASPMPGGYNEQFF. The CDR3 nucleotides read TGTGCCAGCCCGATGCCAGGGGGGTATAATGAGCAGTTCTTC.

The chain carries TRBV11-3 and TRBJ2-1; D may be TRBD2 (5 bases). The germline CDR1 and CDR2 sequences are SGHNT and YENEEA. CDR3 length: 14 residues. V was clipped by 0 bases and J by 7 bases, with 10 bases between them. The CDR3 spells CASSLEGDKNEQFF. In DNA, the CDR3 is TGTGCCAGCAGCTTAGAGGGAGATAAGAATGAGCAGTTCTTC.

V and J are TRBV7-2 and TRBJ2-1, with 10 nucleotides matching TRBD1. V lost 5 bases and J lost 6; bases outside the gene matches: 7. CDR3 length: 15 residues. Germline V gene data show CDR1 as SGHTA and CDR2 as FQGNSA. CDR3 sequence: CASSPPGQGRNEQFF. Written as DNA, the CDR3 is TGTGCCAGCAGCCCGCCGGGACAGGGGCGCAATGAGCAGTTCTTC.

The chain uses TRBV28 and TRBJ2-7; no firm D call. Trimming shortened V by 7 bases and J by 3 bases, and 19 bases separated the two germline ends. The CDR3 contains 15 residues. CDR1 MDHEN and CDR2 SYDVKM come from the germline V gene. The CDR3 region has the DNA TGTGCCAGCACCGAAGAGGTTGGAGTGGGCTACGAGCAGTACTTC. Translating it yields CASTEEVGVGYEQYF.

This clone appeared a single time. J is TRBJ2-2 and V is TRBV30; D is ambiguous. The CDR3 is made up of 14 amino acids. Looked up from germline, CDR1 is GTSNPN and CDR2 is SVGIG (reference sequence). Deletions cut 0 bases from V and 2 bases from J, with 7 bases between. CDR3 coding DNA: TGTGCCTGGAGTGTAGGCGGTAACACCGGGGAGCTGTTTTTT. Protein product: CAWSVGGNTGELFF.

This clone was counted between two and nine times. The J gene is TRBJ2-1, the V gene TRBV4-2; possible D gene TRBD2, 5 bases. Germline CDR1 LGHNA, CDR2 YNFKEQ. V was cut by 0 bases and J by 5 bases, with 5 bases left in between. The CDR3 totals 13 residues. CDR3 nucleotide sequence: TGTGCCAGCAGCCAAGATAGCGACAATGAGCAGTTCTTC. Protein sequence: CASSQDSDNEQFF.

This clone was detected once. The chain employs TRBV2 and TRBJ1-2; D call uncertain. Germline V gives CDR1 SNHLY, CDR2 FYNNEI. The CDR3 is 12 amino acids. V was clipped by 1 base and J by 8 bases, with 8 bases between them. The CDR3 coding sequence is TGTGCCAGCAGTGAAGTTCGAGGCGGCTACACCTTC. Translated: CASSEVRGGYTF.

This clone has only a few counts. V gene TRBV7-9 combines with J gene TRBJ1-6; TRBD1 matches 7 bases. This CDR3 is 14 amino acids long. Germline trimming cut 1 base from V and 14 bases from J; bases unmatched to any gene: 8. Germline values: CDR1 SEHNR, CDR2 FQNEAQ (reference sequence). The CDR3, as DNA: TGTGCCAGCAGCTTAGACAGGGGTTATACGGCCCTCCACTTT. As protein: CASSLDRGYTALHF.

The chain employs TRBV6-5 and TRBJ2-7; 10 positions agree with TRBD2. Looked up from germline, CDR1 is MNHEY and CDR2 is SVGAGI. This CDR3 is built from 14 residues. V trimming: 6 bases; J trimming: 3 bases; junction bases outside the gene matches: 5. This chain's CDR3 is CASSRTSGVYEQYF. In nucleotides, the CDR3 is TGTGCCAGCAGCCGGACTAGCGGAGTCTACGAGCAGTACTTC.